The subject of this entry is one TCR beta chain. The sample belongs to a study of blood T cell repertoires in COVID-19. This table comes from immunoSEQ multiplex PCR, and its TCRdb copy is limited to in-frame clones, with some not included. The repertoire holds tens of thousands of clones, with more than 75% as singletons. V lost 0 bases to trimming and J lost 0 bases, with 10 bases between them. The CDR3 runs 16 residues. In germline, CDR1 is SGDLS, CDR2 YYNGEE. This chain links TRBV9 with TRBJ1-3, with D possibly matching TRBD1 (6 bases). Sequenced input: peripheral blood. The source is a woman of 80 years or more with active or convalescent COVID-19. The CDR3 sequence: CASSVEDSASGNTIYF. CDR3 nucleotides: TGTGCCAGCAGCGTAGAGGACAGTGCCTCTGGAAACACCATATATTTT.